This T cell receptor beta chain came from a study of molecular identifiers for immune sequencing clone quantification. Study context: The replicate experiment used RNA from roughly 21,000 or 96,000 naive CD8 cells. This RNA was split into five aliquots, and four of them were sequenced. Findings of the study overall: Clones with over 20 RNA copies captured over 98% of effector molecules but under 1% of naive ones.

This CDR3 is 13 amino acids long. The germline V and J ends were trimmed by 2 bases and 3 bases, with 8 bases remaining between them. Germline assignment: CDR1 MGHDK and CDR2 SYGVNS. At least ten counts were recorded for this clonotype. Antigen specificity is unknown. One entry per CDR3 protein results from TCRdb running MiXCR on the PCR reads. The table records more than 250,000 distinct CDR3 sequences, over 20% of them present only once. The receptor was isolated from a human donor in good health. Some libraries in this study had Jurkat cell RNA spiked in. Sequenced: naive CD8+ T cells from blood, with Jurkat cell RNA spiked in. Subset specified: FACS-sorted CD8+CD4-CCR7+CD45RA+ naive T cells. This chain uses TRBV25-1 with TRBJ2-7, with D unresolved. The CDR3 sequence is CASSEKVLYEQYF. In DNA form, the CDR3 reads TGTGCCAGCAGTGAAAAGGTTCTCTACGAGCAGTACTTC.